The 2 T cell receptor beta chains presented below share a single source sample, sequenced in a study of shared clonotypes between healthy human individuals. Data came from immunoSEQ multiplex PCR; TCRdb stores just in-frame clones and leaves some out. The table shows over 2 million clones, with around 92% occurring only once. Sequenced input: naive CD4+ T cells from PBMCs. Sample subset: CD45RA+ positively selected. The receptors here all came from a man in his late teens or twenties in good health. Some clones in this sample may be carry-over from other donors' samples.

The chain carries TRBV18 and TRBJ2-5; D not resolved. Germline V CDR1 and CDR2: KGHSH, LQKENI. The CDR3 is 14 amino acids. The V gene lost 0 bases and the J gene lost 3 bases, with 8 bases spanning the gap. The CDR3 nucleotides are TGTGCCAGCTCACCACCGTCGAAAAAAGAGACCCAGTACTTC. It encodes CASSPPSKKETQYF. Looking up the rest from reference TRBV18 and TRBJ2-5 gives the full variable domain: NAGVMQNPRHLVRRRGQEARLRCSPMKGHSHVYWYRQLPEEGLKFMVYLQKENIIDESGMPKERFSAEFPKEGPSILRIQQVVRGDSAAYFCASSPPSKKETQYFGPGTRLLVL.

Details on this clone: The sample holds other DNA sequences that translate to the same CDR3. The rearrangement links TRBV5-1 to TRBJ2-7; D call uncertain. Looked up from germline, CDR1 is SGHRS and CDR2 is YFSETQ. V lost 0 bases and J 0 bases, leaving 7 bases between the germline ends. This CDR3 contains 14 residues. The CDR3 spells CASSLDTSSYEQYF. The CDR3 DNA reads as TGCGCCAGCAGCTTGGATACGAGCTCCTACGAGCAGTACTTC.